The sequence of this TCR beta chain was determined in a study of blood T cell repertoires in COVID-19. About the study: From the United States, Italy and Spain came samples of acute and convalescent COVID-19. PBMCs, B-cell-depleted T cells, or T cells were the source of the cDNA or gDNA that made up the material.

V lost 5 bases to trimming and J lost 5 bases, with 12 bases between them. The germline V gene encodes CDR1 LGHDT and CDR2 YNNKEL (reference sequence). The CDR3 runs 14 residues. Authors' analysis steps: By means of reference gene primer amplification, nucleated cell counts were estimated. The data were produced by immunoSEQ multiplex PCR, yet TCRdb's version contains in-frame clones alone and is incomplete. The V and J calls and the clone size are those of that table, but D and trimming were determined from the DNA. The sample includes roughly 150,000 clones, 84% seen only once; the top ten take over 35%.

This clonotype originated in a human donor in a cohort sampled during active COVID-19. This rearrangement joins TRBV3-1 (or the pseudogene TRBV3-2) to TRBJ2-2, with D maybe TRBD1 (5 bases). What was sequenced was peripheral blood. The CDR3 reads CASSFLRVTGELFF. The CDR3 bases are TGTGCCAGCAGCTTTCTCAGGGTTACCGGGGAGCTGTTTTTT.